Sequencing of this TCR beta chain was carried out in a study of T cell responses to AZD1222 COVID-19 vaccine. General study points: Spike was spanned by vaccine-associated CD4 TCRs, which were dominant at 160-218 and 743-854.

As concerns this clone: What it binds is unknown.

This CDR3 is built from 16 residues. V shed 0 bases, J shed 2 bases, and the junction held 7 bases outside the gene matches. Germline V gene sequence: CDR1 MDHEN, CDR2 SYDVKM. The protocol was immunoSEQ multiplex PCR, while the TCRdb copy is restricted to in-frame clones and leaves out a portion. Here the sample spans around 100,000 clones, 84% being singletons. This receptor was identified in an adult in good health. The chain links TRBV28 to TRBJ2-7; 7 bases are a match to TRBD2. The input for sequencing was peripheral blood, taken on day 0 of AZD1222 vaccination. The CDR3 DNA reads as TGTGCCAGCAGTTTATGGGGGCGGGGGAATACCTACGAGCAGTACTTC. Translated, it gives CASSLWGRGNTYEQYF.